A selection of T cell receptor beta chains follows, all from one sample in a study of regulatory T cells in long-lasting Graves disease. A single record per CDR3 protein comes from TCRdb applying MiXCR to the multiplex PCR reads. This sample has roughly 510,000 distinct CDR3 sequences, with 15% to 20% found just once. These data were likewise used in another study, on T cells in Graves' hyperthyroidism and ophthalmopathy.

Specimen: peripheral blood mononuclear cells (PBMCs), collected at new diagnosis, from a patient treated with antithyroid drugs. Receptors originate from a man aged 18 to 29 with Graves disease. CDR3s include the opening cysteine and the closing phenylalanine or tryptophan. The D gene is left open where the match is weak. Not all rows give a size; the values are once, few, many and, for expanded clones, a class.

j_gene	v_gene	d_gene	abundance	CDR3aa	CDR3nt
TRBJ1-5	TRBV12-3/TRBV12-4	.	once	CASSLTWKGGQPQHF	TGTGCCAGCAGTCTAACCTGGAAAGGGGGTCAGCCCCAGCATTTT
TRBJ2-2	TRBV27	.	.	CASSFDRMAGELFF	TGTGCCAGCAGTTTCGACCGAATGGCCGGGGAGCTGTTTTTT
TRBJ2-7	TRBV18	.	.	CASSPQDVTYEQYF	TGTGCCAGCTCACCACAGGACGTCACCTACGAGCAGTACTTC
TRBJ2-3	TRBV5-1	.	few	CASSLGQTSDTQYF	TGCGCCAGCAGCTTGGGACAGACCTCAGATACGCAGTATTTT
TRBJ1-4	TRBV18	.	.	CASSPTSLGEKLFF	TGTGCCAGCTCACCAACCAGCCTTGGTGAAAAACTGTTTTTT
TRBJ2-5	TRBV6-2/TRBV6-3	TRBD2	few	CASSEGAGAGETQYF	TGTGCCAGCAGTGAAGGTGCGGGAGCGGGAGAGACCCAGTACTTC
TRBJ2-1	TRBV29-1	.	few	CSVLPDTSYNEQFF	TGCAGCGTTCTCCCAGACACCTCCTACAATGAGCAGTTCTTC
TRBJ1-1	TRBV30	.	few	CAWSVFSNTEAFF	TGTGCCTGGAGTGTCTTCTCGAACACTGAAGCTTTCTTT
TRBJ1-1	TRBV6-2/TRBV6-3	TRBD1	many	CASSDRAPNTEAFF	TGTGCCAGCAGTGACAGGGCCCCCAACACTGAAGCTTTCTTT
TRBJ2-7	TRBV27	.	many	CASPREQYF	TGTGCCAGCCCCCGCGAGCAGTACTTC
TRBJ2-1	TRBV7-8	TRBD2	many	CASSGTSGTYNEQFF	TGTGCCAGCAGCGGGACTAGCGGGACCTACAATGAGCAGTTCTTC
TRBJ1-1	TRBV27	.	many	CASSLPGGSEAFF	TGTGCCAGCAGTCTGCCGGGCGGTAGCGAAGCTTTCTTT
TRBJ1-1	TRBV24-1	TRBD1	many	CATSEPGGTEAFF	TGTGCCACCAGTGAGCCAGGGGGCACTGAAGCTTTCTTT
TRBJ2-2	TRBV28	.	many	CASSLQNTGELFF	TGTGCCAGCAGCTTACAGAACACCGGGGAGCTGTTTTTT
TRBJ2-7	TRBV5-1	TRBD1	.	CASSSTAGGSYEQYF	TGCGCCAGCAGCTCCACCGCAGGGGGATCCTACGAGCAGTACTTC
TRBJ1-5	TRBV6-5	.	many	CASSYSGSNQPQHF	TGTGCCAGCAGTTACTCAGGGTCGAATCAGCCCCAGCATTTT
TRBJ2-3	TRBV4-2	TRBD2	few	CASSLSRAGGGDTQYF	TGTGCCAGCAGCCTATCACGAGCGGGAGGAGGTGATACGCAGTATTTT
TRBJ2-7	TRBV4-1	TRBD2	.	CASSQTGTSGRRYF	TGCGCCAGCAGCCAGACCGGGACTAGCGGGAGACGGTACTTC
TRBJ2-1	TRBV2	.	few	CASGLFGDEQFF	TGTGCCAGCGGTCTCTTCGGGGATGAGCAGTTCTTC
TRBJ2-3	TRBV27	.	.	CASSYLPLDADTQYF	TGTGCCAGCAGTTACCTCCCCCTTGACGCAGATACGCAGTATTTT
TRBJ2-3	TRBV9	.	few	CASSVVERLGNGDTQYF	TGTGCCAGCAGCGTAGTAGAGCGACTAGGGAATGGAGATACGCAGTATTTT
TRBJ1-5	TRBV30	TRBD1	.	CAWNLQGALQPQHF	TGTGCCTGGAACCTACAGGGGGCTCTTCAGCCCCAGCATTTT
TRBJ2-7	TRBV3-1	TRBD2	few	CASSQVSAGGTGQYF	TGTGCCAGCAGCCAAGTGTCGGCGGGAGGCACGGGGCAGTACTTC
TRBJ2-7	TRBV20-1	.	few	CSAPTGGTAILQQYF	TGCAGTGCTCCCACCGGCGGGACAGCCATACTTCAGCAGTACTTC
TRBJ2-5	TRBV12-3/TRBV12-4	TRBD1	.	CASRWDRGSLETQYF	TGTGCCAGCAGGTGGGACAGGGGAAGTCTGGAGACCCAGTACTTC
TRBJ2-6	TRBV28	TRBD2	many	CASSLGGSGAEDLTF	TGTGCCAGCAGTTTAGGTGGGAGCGGGGCAGAAGACCTGACTTTC
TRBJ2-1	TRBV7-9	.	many	CASSLHRLDNEQFF	TGTGCCAGCAGCTTACACCGACTCGACAATGAGCAGTTCTTC
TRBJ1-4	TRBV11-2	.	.	CAVWGGPLANEKLFF	TGTGCGGTCTGGGGAGGGCCCCTCGCTAATGAAAAACTGTTTTTT
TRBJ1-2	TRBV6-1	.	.	CASTSTANYGYTF	TGTGCCAGCACCTCGACAGCTAACTATGGCTACACCTTC
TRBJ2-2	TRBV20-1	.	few	CSARDSRGGNTGELFF	TGCAGTGCTAGAGATTCCAGGGGAGGGAACACCGGGGAGCTGTTTTTT
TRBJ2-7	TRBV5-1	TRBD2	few	CASSSLGTSGSGVPEQYF	TGCGCCAGCAGCTCGCTAGGGACTAGCGGGAGTGGGGTCCCGGAGCAGTACTTC
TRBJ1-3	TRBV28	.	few	CASSPYSFGNTIYF	TGTGCCAGCAGCCCCTACAGTTTTGGAAACACCATATATTTT
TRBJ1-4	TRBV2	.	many	CASSFGLGNYEKLFF	TGTGCCAGCAGTTTCGGGCTGGGTAACTACGAAAAACTGTTTTTT
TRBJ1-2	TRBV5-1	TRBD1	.	CASSAGTGGKYGYTF	TGCGCCAGCAGCGCTGGGACAGGGGGCAAGTATGGCTACACCTTC
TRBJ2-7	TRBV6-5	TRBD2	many	CASSYSAGTSGRGSYEQYF	TGTGCCAGCAGTTACTCTGCCGGGACTAGCGGACGAGGCTCCTACGAGCAGTACTTC
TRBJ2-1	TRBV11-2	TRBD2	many	CASSLTAGESYNEQFF	TGTGCCAGCAGCTTAACAGCGGGAGAGTCCTACAATGAGCAGTTCTTC
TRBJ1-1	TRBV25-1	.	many	CASKGRGTEAFF	TGTGCCAGCAAAGGGAGGGGCACTGAAGCTTTCTTT
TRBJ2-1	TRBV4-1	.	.	CASSQDGRSYNEQFF	TGCGCCAGCAGCCAAGATGGTCGTTCCTACAATGAGCAGTTCTTC
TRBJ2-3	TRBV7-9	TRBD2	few	CASSSLAGSSTDTQYF	TGTGCCAGCAGCTCATTAGCGGGATCTAGCACAGATACGCAGTATTTT
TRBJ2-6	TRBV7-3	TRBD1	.	CASRTGAGANVLTF	TGTGCCAGCAGGACAGGGGCAGGGGCCAACGTCCTGACTTTC
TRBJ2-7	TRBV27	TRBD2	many	CASSPPGLEGHEQYF	TGTGCCAGCAGTCCGCCGGGACTAGAGGGCCACGAGCAGTACTTC
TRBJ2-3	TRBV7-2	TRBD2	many	CASSLTPLSGLAGVWTDTQYF	TGTGCCAGCAGCTTAACCCCTCTATCGGGACTAGCGGGAGTTTGGACAGATACGCAGTATTTT
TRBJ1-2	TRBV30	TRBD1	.	CAWSRNQSPGQASLKWGYTF	TGTGCCTGGAGCCGTAATCAAAGTCCGGGACAGGCTTCACTGAAATGGGGCTACACCTTC
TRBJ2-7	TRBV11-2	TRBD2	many	CASSLGRGSSYEQYF	TGTGCCAGCAGTTTAGGGCGGGGGAGCTCCTACGAGCAGTACTTC
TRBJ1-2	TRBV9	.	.	CASSVGGGTYGYTF	TGTGCCAGCAGCGTCGGGGGAGGGACCTATGGCTACACCTTC